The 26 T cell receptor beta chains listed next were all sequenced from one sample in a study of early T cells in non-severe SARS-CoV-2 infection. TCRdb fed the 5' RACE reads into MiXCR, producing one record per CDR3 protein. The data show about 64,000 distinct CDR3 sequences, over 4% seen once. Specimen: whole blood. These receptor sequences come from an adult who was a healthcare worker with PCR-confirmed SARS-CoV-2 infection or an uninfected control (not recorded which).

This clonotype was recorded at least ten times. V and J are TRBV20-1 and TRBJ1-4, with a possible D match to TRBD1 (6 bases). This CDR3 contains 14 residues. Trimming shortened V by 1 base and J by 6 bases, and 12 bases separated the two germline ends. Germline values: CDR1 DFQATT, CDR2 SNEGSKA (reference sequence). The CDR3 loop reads CSARGRDIYEKLFF. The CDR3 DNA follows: TGCAGTGCTAGAGGCCGGGACATTTATGAAAAACTGTTTTTT.

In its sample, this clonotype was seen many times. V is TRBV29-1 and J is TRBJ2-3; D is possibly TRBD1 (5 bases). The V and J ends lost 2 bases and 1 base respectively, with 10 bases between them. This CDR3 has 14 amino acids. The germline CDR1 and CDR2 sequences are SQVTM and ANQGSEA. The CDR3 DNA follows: TGCAGCGTTGAAAGCAAAGGGGGCACAGATACGCAGTATTTT. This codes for CSVESKGGTDTQYF.

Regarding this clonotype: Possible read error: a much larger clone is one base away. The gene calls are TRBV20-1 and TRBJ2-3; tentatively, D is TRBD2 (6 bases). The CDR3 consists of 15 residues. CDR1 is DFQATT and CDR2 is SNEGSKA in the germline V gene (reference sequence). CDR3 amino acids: CSAREGGVSTDTRYF. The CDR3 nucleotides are TGCAGTGCTAGGGAGGGCGGGGTTAGCACAGATACGCGGTATTTT.

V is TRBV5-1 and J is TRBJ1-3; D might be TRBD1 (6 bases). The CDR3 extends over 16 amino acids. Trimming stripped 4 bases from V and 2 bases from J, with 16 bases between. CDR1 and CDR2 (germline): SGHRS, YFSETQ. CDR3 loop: CASSPKQGDAGNTIYF. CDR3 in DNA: TGCGCCAGCAGCCCTAAACAGGGAGACGCTGGAAACACCATATATTTT.

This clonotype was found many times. The CDR3 nucleotides are TGCAGTGCTATCAAGCCAGGACAGGGGGTAGATACGCAGTATTTT. Residues: CSAIKPGQGVDTQYF. The J gene is TRBJ2-3, the V gene TRBV20-1, with 10 bases that match TRBD1. The CDR3 length is 15 residues. In germline, CDR1 is DFQATT, CDR2 SNEGSKA (reference sequence). Germline trimming cut 4 bases from V and 5 bases from J; bases unmatched to any gene: 9.

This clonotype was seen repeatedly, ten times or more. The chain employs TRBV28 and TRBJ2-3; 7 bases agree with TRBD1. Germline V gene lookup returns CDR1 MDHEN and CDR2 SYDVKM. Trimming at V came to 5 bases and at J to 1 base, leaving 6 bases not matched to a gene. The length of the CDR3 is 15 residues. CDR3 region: CASSPYRGRTDTQYF. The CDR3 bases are TGTGCCAGCAGTCCGTACAGGGGCCGCACAGATACGCAGTATTTT.

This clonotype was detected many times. The CDR3 nucleotides read TGCGCCAGCAGCACACTTACCGGGACAGATAGCTACGAGCAGTACTTC. Its translation: CASSTLTGTDSYEQYF. The V and J genes are TRBV5-1 and TRBJ2-7; 7 bases line up with TRBD1. J lost 3 bases, V lost 4 bases, and 13 bases had no gene match. CDR1 is SGHRS, CDR2 YFSETQ, per germline. The CDR3 is 16 amino acids.

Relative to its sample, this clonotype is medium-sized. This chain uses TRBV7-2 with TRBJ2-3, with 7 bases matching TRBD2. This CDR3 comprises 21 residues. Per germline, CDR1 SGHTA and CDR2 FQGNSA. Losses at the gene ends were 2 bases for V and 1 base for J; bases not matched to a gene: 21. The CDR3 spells CASSLSFPAGKYSVGTDTQYF. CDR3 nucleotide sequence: TGTGCCAGCAGCTTAAGTTTCCCAGCGGGGAAATATTCCGTGGGCACAGATACGCAGTATTTT.

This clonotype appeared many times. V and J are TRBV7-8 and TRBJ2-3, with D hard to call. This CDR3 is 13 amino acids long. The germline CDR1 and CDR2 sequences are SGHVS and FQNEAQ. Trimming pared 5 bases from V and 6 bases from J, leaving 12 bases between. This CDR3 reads CASSHTGPDTQYF. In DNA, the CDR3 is TGTGCCAGCAGCCACACGGGTCCCGATACGCAGTATTTT.

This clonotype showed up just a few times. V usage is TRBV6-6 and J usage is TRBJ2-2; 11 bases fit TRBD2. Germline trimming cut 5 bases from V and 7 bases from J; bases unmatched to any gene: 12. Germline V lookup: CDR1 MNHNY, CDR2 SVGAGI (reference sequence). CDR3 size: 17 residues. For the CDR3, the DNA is TGTGCCAGCAGTAGTACTAGCGGGGGCCCCGGGAGCGGGGAGCTGTTTTTT. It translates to CASSSTSGGPGSGELFF.

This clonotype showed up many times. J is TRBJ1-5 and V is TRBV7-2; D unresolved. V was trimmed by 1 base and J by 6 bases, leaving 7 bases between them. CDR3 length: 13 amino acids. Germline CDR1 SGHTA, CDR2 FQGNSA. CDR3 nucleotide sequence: TGTGCCAGCAGCTTAGTGTGGCGTCAGCCCCAGCATTTT. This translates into CASSLVWRQPQHF.

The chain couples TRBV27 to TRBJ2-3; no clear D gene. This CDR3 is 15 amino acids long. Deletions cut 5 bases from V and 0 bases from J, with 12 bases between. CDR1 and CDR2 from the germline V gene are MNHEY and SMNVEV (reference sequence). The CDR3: CASSHGPPSTDTQYF. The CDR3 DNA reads TGTGCCAGCAGTCACGGACCACCCAGCACAGATACGCAGTATTTT.

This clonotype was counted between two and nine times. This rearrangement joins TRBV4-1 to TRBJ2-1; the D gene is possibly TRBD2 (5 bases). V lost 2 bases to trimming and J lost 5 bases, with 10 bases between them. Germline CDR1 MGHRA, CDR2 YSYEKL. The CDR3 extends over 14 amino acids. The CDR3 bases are TGCGCCAGCAGCCAAACCCCCGGGAACAATGAGCAGTTCTTC. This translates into CASSQTPGNNEQFF.

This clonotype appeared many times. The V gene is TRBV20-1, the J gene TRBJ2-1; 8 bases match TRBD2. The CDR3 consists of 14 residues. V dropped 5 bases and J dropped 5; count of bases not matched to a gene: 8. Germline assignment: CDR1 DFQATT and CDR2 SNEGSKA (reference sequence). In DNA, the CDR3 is TGCAGTGCTTTTACGGGAGGGGGGCACAATGAGCAGTTCTTC. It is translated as CSAFTGGGHNEQFF.

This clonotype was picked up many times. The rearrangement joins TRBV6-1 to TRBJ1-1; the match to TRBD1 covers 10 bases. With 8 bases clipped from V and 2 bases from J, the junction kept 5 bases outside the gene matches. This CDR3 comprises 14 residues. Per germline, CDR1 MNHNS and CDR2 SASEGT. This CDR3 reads CASGRDRGNTEAFF. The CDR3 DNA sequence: TGTGCCAGCGGGCGGGACAGGGGAAACACTGAAGCTTTCTTT.

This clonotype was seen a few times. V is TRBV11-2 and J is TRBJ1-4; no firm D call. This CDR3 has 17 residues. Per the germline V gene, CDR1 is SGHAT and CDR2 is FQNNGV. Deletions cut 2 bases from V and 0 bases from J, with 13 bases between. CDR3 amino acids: CASSLLGEAPTNEKLFF. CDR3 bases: TGTGCCAGCAGCTTACTGGGAGAGGCCCCAACTAATGAAAAACTGTTTTTT.

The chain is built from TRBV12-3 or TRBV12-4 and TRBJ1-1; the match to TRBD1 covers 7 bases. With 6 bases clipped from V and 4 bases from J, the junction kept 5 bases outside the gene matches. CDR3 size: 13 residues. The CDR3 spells CASRMTGTTEAFF. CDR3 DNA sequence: TGTGCCAGCAGAATGACAGGGACCACTGAAGCTTTCTTT.

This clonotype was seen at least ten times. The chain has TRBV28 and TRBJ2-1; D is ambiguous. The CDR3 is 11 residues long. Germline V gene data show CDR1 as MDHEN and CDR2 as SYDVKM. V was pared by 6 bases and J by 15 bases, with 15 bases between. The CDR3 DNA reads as TGTGCCAGCAGCCGGCATGTCTTCGCGTTCTTC. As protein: CASSRHVFAFF.

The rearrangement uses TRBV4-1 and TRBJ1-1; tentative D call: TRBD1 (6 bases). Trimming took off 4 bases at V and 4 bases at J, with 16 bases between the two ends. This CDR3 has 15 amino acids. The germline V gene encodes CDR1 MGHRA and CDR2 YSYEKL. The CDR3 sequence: CASSRRTARSTEAFF. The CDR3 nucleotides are TGCGCCAGCAGCCGAAGGACAGCAAGGAGCACTGAAGCTTTCTTT.

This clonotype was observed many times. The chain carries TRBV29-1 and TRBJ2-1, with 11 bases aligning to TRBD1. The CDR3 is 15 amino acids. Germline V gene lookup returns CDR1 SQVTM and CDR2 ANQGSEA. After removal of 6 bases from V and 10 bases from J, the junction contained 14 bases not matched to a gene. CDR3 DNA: TGCAGCGTGGCCCGGTGGGACAGGGGGAGCGAGGAGCAGTTCTTC. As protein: CSVARWDRGSEEQFF.

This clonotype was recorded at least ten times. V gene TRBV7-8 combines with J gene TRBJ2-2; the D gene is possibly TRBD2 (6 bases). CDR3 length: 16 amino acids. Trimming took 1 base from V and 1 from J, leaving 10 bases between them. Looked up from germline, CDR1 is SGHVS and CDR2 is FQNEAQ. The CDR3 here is CASSLVRGMNTGELFF. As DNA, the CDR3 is TGTGCCAGCAGCTTAGTCCGGGGGATGAACACCGGGGAGCTGTTTTTT.

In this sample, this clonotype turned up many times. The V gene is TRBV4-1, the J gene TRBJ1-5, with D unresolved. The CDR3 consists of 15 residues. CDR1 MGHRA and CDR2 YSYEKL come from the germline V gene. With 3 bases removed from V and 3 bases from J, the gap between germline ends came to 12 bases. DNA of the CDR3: TGCGCCAGCAGCCAGGAGGTTTGGGCCAATCAGCCCCAGCATTTT. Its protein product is CASSQEVWANQPQHF.

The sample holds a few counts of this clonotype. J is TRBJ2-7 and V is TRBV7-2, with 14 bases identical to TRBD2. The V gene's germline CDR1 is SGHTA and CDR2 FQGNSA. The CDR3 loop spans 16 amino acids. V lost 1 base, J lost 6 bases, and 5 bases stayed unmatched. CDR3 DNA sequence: TGTGCCAGCAGCTTAGAGGGACTAGCGGGAGCTCTCGAGCAGTACTTC. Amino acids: CASSLEGLAGALEQYF. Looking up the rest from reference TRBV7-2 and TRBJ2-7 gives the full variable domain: GAGVSQSPSNKVTEKGKDVELRCDPISGHTALYWYRQSLGQGLEFLIYFQGNSAPDKSGLPSDRFSAERTGGSVSTLTIQRTQQEDSAVYLCASSLEGLAGALEQYFGPGTRLTVT.

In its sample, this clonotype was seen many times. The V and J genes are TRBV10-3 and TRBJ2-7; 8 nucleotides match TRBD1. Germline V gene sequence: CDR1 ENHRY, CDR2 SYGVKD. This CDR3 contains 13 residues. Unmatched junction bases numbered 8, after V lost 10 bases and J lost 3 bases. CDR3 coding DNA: TGTGCCACAACGGGACAGGTAGGCTACGAGCAGTACTTC. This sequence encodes CATTGQVGYEQYF.

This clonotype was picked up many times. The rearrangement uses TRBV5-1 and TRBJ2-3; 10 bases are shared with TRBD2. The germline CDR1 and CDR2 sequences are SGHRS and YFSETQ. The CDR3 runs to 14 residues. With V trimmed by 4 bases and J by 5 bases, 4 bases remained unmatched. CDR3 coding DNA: TGCGCCAGCAGCCGGGCTAGCGGGAGAGATACGCAGTATTTT. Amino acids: CASSRASGRDTQYF.

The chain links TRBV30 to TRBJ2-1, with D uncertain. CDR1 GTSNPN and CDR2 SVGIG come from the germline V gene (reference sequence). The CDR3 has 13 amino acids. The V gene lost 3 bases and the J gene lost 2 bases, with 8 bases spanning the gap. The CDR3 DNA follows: TGTGCCTGGAGCGGAGACCCCTACAATGAGCAGTTCTTC. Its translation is CAWSGDPYNEQFF.